This T cell receptor (beta chain) was obtained from a study of blood T cell repertoires in COVID-19. CDR3 size: 12 residues. Per the germline V gene, CDR1 is SNHLY and CDR2 is FYNNEI. The J segment lost 4 bases and the V segment lost 9 bases, leaving 6 bases of the junction unmatched. Authors' methods: Nucleated cell number was recorded as an estimate derived from reference gene primer amplification. Sequenced by immunoSEQ multiplex PCR; TCRdb stores in-frame clones only, minus some. The D gene and trimming were derived from the DNA, and the V and J assignments and clone size from that table. The table records some 410,000 clones, around 89% of them present only once. This clone was seen only once.

Source material: PBMCs or T cells enriched from blood (not recorded which). This clonotype was sampled from a woman under 40 with acute COVID-19. The chain carries TRBV2 and TRBJ2-7, with 7 bases that match TRBD1. The CDR3 region is CASQGDPYEQYF. The CDR3 DNA sequence: TGTGCCAGTCAGGGGGACCCTTACGAGCAGTACTTC.